The 5 T cell receptor beta chains below all came from one sample that was sequenced in a study of T cells after yellow fever vaccination. TCRdb used MiXCR to reprocess the 5' RACE reads, holding one entry per CDR3 protein. Among a few hundred thousand distinct CDR3 sequences listed, around 3.5% were seen once. The sequences come from PBMCs, collected 15 days after the yellow fever booster vaccination. The receptors originated from a man between 18 and 35 years old who received the YFV17D yellow fever vaccine.

This clonotype occurred many times. The chain carries TRBV9 and TRBJ2-5, with 11 bases that match TRBD2. Germline V gene sequence: CDR1 SGDLS, CDR2 YYNGEE. The CDR3 length is 15 residues. The ends lost 3 bases at V and 4 bases at J; junction bases unmatched: 5. The CDR3 sequence is CASSEGTSGIETQYF. The CDR3 DNA reads TGTGCCAGCAGCGAGGGGACTAGCGGAATAGAGACCCAGTACTTC.

There are many counts of this clonotype. This chain joins TRBV6-1 and TRBJ1-3; TRBD1 is a possible D gene (5 bases). V lost 0 bases to trimming and J lost 3 bases, with 21 bases between them. The length of the CDR3 is 19 residues. Per germline, CDR1 MNHNS and CDR2 SASEGT. The CDR3 sequence is CASSEASLGGKLYGNTIYF. The CDR3 coding sequence is TGTGCCAGCAGTGAAGCATCGTTGGGGGGAAAGTTGTATGGAAACACCATATATTTT.

This clonotype was observed many times. The chain couples TRBV5-1 to TRBJ2-6; 7 positions agree with TRBD1. Germline V gene sequence: CDR1 SGHRS, CDR2 YFSETQ. The trim removed 4 bases at V and 4 bases at J, leaving 8 bases unmatched. The CDR3 is 16 amino acids. The CDR3 loop reads CASSGSTGSGANVLTF. In DNA, the CDR3 is TGCGCCAGCAGCGGTTCGACAGGGTCCGGGGCCAACGTCCTGACTTTC.

This clonotype was recorded at least ten times. The chain is built from TRBV7-8 and TRBJ2-1; tentative D call: TRBD2 (5 bases). The V gene lost 5 bases and the J gene lost 4 bases, with 9 bases spanning the gap. Germline CDR1 SGHVS, CDR2 FQNEAQ. The CDR3 has 13 amino acids. CDR3 amino acids: CASSPDSYNEQFF. CDR3 in DNA: TGTGCCAGCAGCCCGGACTCATACAATGAGCAGTTCTTC.

This clonotype showed up many times. V gene TRBV19 combines with J gene TRBJ1-5; 9 bases line up with TRBD1. Germline V gives CDR1 LNHDA, CDR2 SQIVND (reference sequence). Trimming removed 8 bases from V and 5 bases from J; junction bases left unmatched: 7. CDR3 length: 14 residues. CDR3 region: CASHGRTGDQPQHF. CDR3 DNA sequence: TGTGCCAGTCATGGTCGGACAGGGGATCAGCCCCAGCATTTT.